A selection of T cell receptor beta chains follows, all from one sample in a study of identical twins. TCRdb passed the 5' RACE reads through MiXCR, listing each CDR3 protein once. Of hundreds of thousands of distinct CDR3 sequences in the sample, roughly 18% were seen once. The same sample was also used in a study of T cells expressing NK-cell markers.

Input material: PBMCs. The receptors were sampled from a woman aged 18-29 years in good health. CDR3s include the opening cysteine and the closing phenylalanine or tryptophan. The order of the fields is clone size, V gene, J gene, D gene, CDR3 DNA, CDR3 protein. D genes are given only for firm matches. Rows give clone size only sometimes, using once, few, many, or a class for an expanded clone.

>.|TRBV7-3|TRBJ1-1|.
TGTGCCAGCAGTCCGGGAGGGTACCGGATCACTGAAGCTTTCTTT
CASSPGGYRITEAFF
>.|TRBV20-1|TRBJ2-7|.
TGCAGTGTACTTAAAGCCTACGAGCAGTACTTC
CSVLKAYEQYF
>.|TRBV6-5|TRBJ2-2|.
TGTGCCAGCAGTTACTCGAGGGTAGGAAACACCGGGGAGCTGTTTTTT
CASSYSRVGNTGELFF
>few|TRBV7-2|TRBJ2-7|.
TGTGCCAGCAGCTTAGCGGTGACATCCTACGAGCAGTACTTC
CASSLAVTSYEQYF
>many|TRBV5-7|TRBJ2-6|TRBD1
TGTGCCAGCAGCTTCGGACAGGGACTCTCTGGGGCCAACGTCCTGACTTTC
CASSFGQGLSGANVLTF
>.|TRBV7-9|TRBJ2-7|.
TGTGCCAGCAGCTTAACAGGGCAGGTCGGGATTGGCGAGCAGTACTTC
CASSLTGQVGIGEQYF
>.|TRBV20-1|TRBJ2-5|.
TGCAGTGTCCTGATCCCTGGAGAGACCCAGTACTTC
CSVLIPGETQYF
>.|TRBV6-1|TRBJ1-4|.
TGTGCCAGCAGTCATGGGGACGCTAATGAAAAACTGTTTTTT
CASSHGDANEKLFF
>few|TRBV12-3/TRBV12-4|TRBJ2-7|TRBD1
TGTGCCAGCAGGTTGACAGGGGCATTTAGCGAGCAGTACTTC
CASRLTGAFSEQYF
>many|TRBV20-1|TRBJ2-3|.
TGCAGTGCCCCCGGCTACCAGAGCACAGATACGCAGTATTTT
CSAPGYQSTDTQYF
>.|TRBV6-2/TRBV6-3|TRBJ1-2|.
TGTGCCAGCAGCCGGGACCTCTATGGCTACACCTTC
CASSRDLYGYTF
>many|TRBV12-3/TRBV12-4|TRBJ2-2|.
TGTGCCAGCAGTACGTGGGGGGAGCTGTTTTTT
CASSTWGELFF
>.|TRBV20-1|TRBJ2-6|TRBD2
TGCTGTGCTAGAGGAAGCCAGCGGGAACCCTCTGGGGCCAACGTCCTGACTTTC
CCARGSQREPSGANVLTF
>few|TRBV10-3|TRBJ2-3|.
TGTGCCATCCGACTCGCGTCGACAGATACGCAGTATTTT
CAIRLASTDTQYF
>.|TRBV7-9|TRBJ2-7|.
TGTGCCAGCAGCCAGGAACTTCGCTACGAGCAGTACTTC
CASSQELRYEQYF
>.|TRBV18|TRBJ1-6|.
TGTGCCAGCTCACCAACAGAATCTACCTATAATTCACCCCTCCACTTT
CASSPTESTYNSPLHF
>few|TRBV5-1|TRBJ2-6|TRBD1
TGCGCCAGCAGCGAGGGACAGAGGTTATACTCTGGGGCCAACGTCCTGACTTTC
CASSEGQRLYSGANVLTF
>few|TRBV20-1|TRBJ2-1|.
TGCAGTGCTAGAGATCTTCGGACTGTAAATGAGCAGTTCTTC
CSARDLRTVNEQFF
>.|TRBV29-1|TRBJ1-1|.
TGCAGCGTTTTCGGATTAGGGGTTCTCACTGAAGCTTTCTTT
CSVFGLGVLTEAFF
>.|TRBV20-1|TRBJ2-5|.
TGCAGTGCTGGGGAACCGGGACTCCAAGAGACCCAGTACTTC
CSAGEPGLQETQYF
>few|TRBV9|TRBJ2-2|.
TGTGCCAGCAGCGTAACTCTTAGCGTAGCCGGGGAGCTGTTTTTT
CASSVTLSVAGELFF
>.|TRBV6-1|TRBJ1-2|TRBD1
TGTGCCAGCAGGGGAACAGGGGCTCTTGGCTACACCTTC
CASRGTGALGYTF
>few|TRBV20-1|TRBJ1-1|.
TGCAGTGCTTTCGGGGTGGGGAGGACTGAAGCTTTCTTT
CSAFGVGRTEAFF
>.|TRBV6-4|TRBJ1-2|TRBD1
TGTACCAGCAGTCGACTCGTTCGACAGGGGGCGAGTGGGGGCTACACCTTC
CTSSRLVRQGASGGYTF
>.|TRBV7-9|TRBJ2-6|.
TGTGCCAGCAGCTTAGCTACTGTCTCTGGGGCCAACGTCCTGACTTTC
CASSLATVSGANVLTF
>few|TRBV5-1|TRBJ2-3|TRBD2
TGCGCCAGCAGCATGCCCCTAGCGGGGGCCACAGATACGCAGTATTTT
CASSMPLAGATDTQYF
>many|TRBV7-9|TRBJ2-7|.
TGTGCCAGCAGCCCGAGGACAGCCTACGAGCAGTACTTC
CASSPRTAYEQYF
>many|TRBV12-3/TRBV12-4|TRBJ2-1|.
TGTGCCAGCAGAGGGGAAAACGAGCAGTTCTTC
CASRGENEQFF
>few|TRBV20-1|TRBJ1-1|TRBD1
TGCAGTCTTCCCCGACAGGGAGGGACTGAAGCTTTCTTT
CSLPRQGGTEAFF
>few|TRBV7-2|TRBJ2-1|.
TGTGCCAGCAGCTTAGCGCTCTCCGGGAGACCCTACAATGAGCAGTTCTTC
CASSLALSGRPYNEQFF
>few|TRBV6-5|TRBJ1-5|.
TGTGCCAGCAGTCACCCCGGGGAGCCCCAGCATTTT
CASSHPGEPQHF
>few|TRBV12-3/TRBV12-4|TRBJ2-7|TRBD1
TGTGCCAGCAGTTCAAGGACAGGGGGCGATTTATTTTACGAGCAGTACTTC
CASSSRTGGDLFYEQYF
>.|TRBV6-1|TRBJ2-7|.
TGTGCCAGCACCCCCCCTGGGGTATCCGCCTACGAGCAGTACTTC
CASTPPGVSAYEQYF
>.|TRBV12-3/TRBV12-4|TRBJ1-2|.
TGTGCCAGCAGGCCCGGGCCCTATGGCTACACCTTC
CASRPGPYGYTF
>many|TRBV6-1|TRBJ2-7|TRBD1
TGTGCCAGCAGTCTCGTTGGGACAGGACACTACGAGCAGTACTTC
CASSLVGTGHYEQYF
>few|TRBV20-1|TRBJ2-3|.
TGCAGTGCGGGACCCTTGGCGCGCACAGATACGCAGTATTTT
CSAGPLARTDTQYF
>many|TRBV5-1|TRBJ2-7|.
TGTGCCAGCAGGGCGGGGGCGTACGAGCAGTACTTC
CASRAGAYEQYF
>.|TRBV12-3/TRBV12-4|TRBJ2-7|TRBD2
TGTGCCAGCAGTTTAGCGAGGGGACTAGCGGGAGGCCTCCTCTCCGAGCAGTACTTC
CASSLARGLAGGLLSEQYF
>few|TRBV12-3/TRBV12-4|TRBJ2-1|TRBD2
TGTGCCAGCAGTTTAGTTGGAGCGGGGAACAATGAGCAGTTCTTC
CASSLVGAGNNEQFF
>.|TRBV5-1|TRBJ2-5|TRBD1
TGCGCCAGCAGCTTCGGGACAGCCGAAGAGACCCAGTACTTC
CASSFGTAEETQYF
>.|TRBV5-6|TRBJ1-1|TRBD1
TGTGCCAGCAGCTTCTCGGACAGGGAGGAAGCTTTCTTT
CASSFSDREEAFF
>.|TRBV20-1|TRBJ1-5|.
TGCAGTGCTAGAGGGGGGGGGACCAATCAGCCCCAGCATTTT
CSARGGGTNQPQHF
>.|TRBV12-3/TRBV12-4|TRBJ2-5|.
TGTGCCAGCCGGTCGGGGGAGCTAGTCGGGGAGACCCAGTACTTC
CASRSGELVGETQYF
>.|TRBV7-3|TRBJ2-1|.
TGTGCCAGCAGCACCGGGGACTCCGGGCATGAGCAGTTCTTC
CASSTGDSGHEQFF
>few|TRBV10-3|TRBJ1-3|.
TGTGGACAGAGGGCTGGAAACACCATATATTTT
CGQRAGNTIYF
>.|TRBV12-3/TRBV12-4|TRBJ2-7|.
TGTGCCACCTCGGGTCCTACCTACGAGCAGTACTTC
CATSGPTYEQYF
>.|TRBV7-3|TRBJ2-1|.
TGTGCCAGCAGCTCCGGACAGAGGTACAATGAGCAGTTCTTC
CASSSGQRYNEQFF
>few|TRBV7-9|TRBJ1-2|.
TGTGCCAGCAGCTTGTGGGGCGGTGGCTACACCTTC
CASSLWGGGYTF
>few|TRBV7-9|TRBJ2-7|TRBD1
TGTGCCAGCAGCTTGAACCGGGACAGGGCCGAGCAGTACTTC
CASSLNRDRAEQYF
>.|TRBV10-3|TRBJ2-1|TRBD2
TGTGCCATCAGTGACGAACTAGCGGAAAGCATCAATGAGCAGTTCTTC
CAISDELAESINEQFF
>.|TRBV20-1|TRBJ2-5|.
TGCAGTGCCCCGCCCCGGTCGGAGACCCAGTACTTC
CSAPPRSETQYF
>.|TRBV2|TRBJ2-7|.
TGTGCCAGCAGTGAAATGGGTTCCTACGAGCAGTACTTC
CASSEMGSYEQYF
>.|TRBV12-3/TRBV12-4|TRBJ2-5|.
TGTGCCAGCAGTTTTGTCAGGGGCGCGGAGACCCAGTACTTC
CASSFVRGAETQYF
>.|TRBV6-2/TRBV6-3|TRBJ2-7|.
TGTGCCAGCAGTTACTCTTGGACCTCCTACGAGCAGTACTTC
CASSYSWTSYEQYF